Listed below are T cell receptor beta chains from one sample, sequenced in a study of blood T cell repertoires in COVID-19. Repertoires were generated with immunoSEQ multiplex PCR, while TCRdb's copy carries only in-frame clones and drops some. The repertoire consists of around 500,000 clones, with around nine tenths occurring once and the leading ten covering 1.5% to 2%. The sample consisted of PBMCs or T cells enriched from blood (not recorded which). These receptors all come from a woman in her 40s who had recovered from COVID-19. CDR3s leave out the opening cysteine and the closing phenylalanine or tryptophan. Each record gives: V gene, J gene, CDR3 protein.

TRBV4-3	TRBJ1-1	ASSEGADMNTEAF
TRBV10-3	TRBJ2-1	AITGLTNEQF
TRBV19	TRBJ2-5	ASRLAGGPETQY
TRBV7-2	TRBJ2-3	ASRPPGATDTQY
TRBV27	TRBJ2-1	ASSLNWDTPYNEQF
TRBV5-1	TRBJ1-5	ASSLEGGRQPQH
TRBV7-9	TRBJ1-1	ASSLVLGGDSLYTEAF
TRBV4-3	TRBJ1-6	ASSQDNRGLTPLH
TRBV5-5	TRBJ1-1	ASSFSSLNTEAF
TRBV4-1	TRBJ1-5	ASSQDNQGGQPQH
TRBV6-5	TRBJ2-3	ASTYLGTDTQY
TRBV5-6	TRBJ2-5	ASSLDRVTQY
TRBV7-2	TRBJ2-4	ASSQRTSGRADSKNIQY
TRBV19	TRBJ2-7	ASSIRSGNLRSYEQY
TRBV4-2	TRBJ2-5	ASSQGTQGGETQY
TRBV7-9	TRBJ2-3	ANQTCTRVSADTQY
TRBV3-1/TRBV3-2	TRBJ1-2	ASSPYPGQGVYGYT
TRBV5-5	TRBJ2-1	ASSNLWTASSEQF
TRBV5-8	TRBJ1-2	ASSPGQPGGYT
TRBV4-3	TRBJ1-1	ASSQGEYRGATEAF
TRBV19	TRBJ1-5	ASSSQGAGGNQPQH
TRBV9	TRBJ2-7	ASSPNTRGEQY
TRBV6-5	TRBJ1-4	ASRGGANEKLF
TRBV29-1	TRBJ1-1	SVNAQGSTEAF
TRBV28	TRBJ2-1	ASSPWHNEQF
TRBV19	TRBJ2-7	ASSRDRGPLGEQY
TRBV20-1	TRBJ2-1	SARQGIEQF
TRBV7-8	TRBJ2-2	ASSSPGLAGTGELF
TRBV30	TRBJ1-2	AWVQDRAFYGYT
TRBV28	TRBJ1-5	ASSFSGQPQH
TRBV6-2/TRBV6-3	TRBJ1-1	ASSYFGEGTEAF
TRBV18	TRBJ1-2	ASSPPLGGAFEHGYT